Listed here are 24 T cell receptor beta chains from one sample, sequenced in a study of T-cell memory formation after mild COVID-19. TCRdb reprocessed the 5' RACE reads with MiXCR, giving one entry per CDR3 protein. The data hold a few hundred thousand distinct CDR3 sequences, with around an eighth observed a single time. The source material was PBMCs or a T cell subset sorted from them (not recorded which). The receptors come from a man between 18 and 35 years old who had mild COVID-19 (a few samples of this study predate the infection). Cell type and time point are not known.

V and J are TRBV30 and TRBJ1-1; D perhaps matches TRBD1 (6 bases). The CDR3 extends over 14 amino acids. The ends were cut back, 0 bases at V and 5 bases at J, with 13 bases in the middle. Germline CDR1 and CDR2: GTSNPN and SVGIG (reference sequence). The CDR3 loop reads CAWSVDRMRTEAFF. CDR3 nucleotides: TGTGCCTGGAGTGTAGACAGGATGCGTACTGAAGCTTTCTTT.

This clonotype was found once. The chain couples TRBV5-1 to TRBJ2-3, with D hard to call. V lost 4 bases, J lost 2 bases, and 11 bases lay in between. The CDR3 consists of 14 residues. The germline V gene encodes CDR1 SGHRS and CDR2 YFSETQ. Here the CDR3 DNA reads TGCGCCAGCAGCCCGGGCCAAGTCACAGATACGCAGTATTTT. It encodes CASSPGQVTDTQYF.

V gene TRBV20-1 combines with J gene TRBJ2-5; D remains ambiguous. V lost 1 base to trimming and J lost 4 bases, with 13 bases between them. Germline V gene lookup returns CDR1 DFQATT and CDR2 SNEGSKA (reference sequence). This CDR3 comprises 14 residues. The CDR3 loop reads CSARGDVQGETQYF. DNA for the CDR3: TGCAGTGCTAGAGGAGATGTCCAAGGAGAGACCCAGTACTTC.

In its sample, this clonotype was seen a few times. The genes are TRBV7-2 and TRBJ2-5; D gene unclear. This CDR3 comprises 15 residues. Germline V gives CDR1 SGHTA, CDR2 FQGNSA. V gave up 1 base and J gave up 5 bases, with 14 bases separating them. CDR3 in amino acids: CASSLGLPYVETQYF. The DNA of the CDR3 is TGTGCCAGCAGCTTAGGGCTGCCTTATGTGGAGACCCAGTACTTC.

In its sample, this clonotype was seen a few times. The V gene is TRBV20-1, the J gene TRBJ2-7; 7 positions agree with TRBD1. V lost 1 base to trimming and J lost 1 base; unmatched junction nucleotides: 7. This CDR3 spans 15 amino acids. CDR1 is DFQATT, CDR2 SNEGSKA, per germline (reference sequence). The CDR3 spells CSARVDRESSYEQYV. The CDR3 DNA sequence: TGCAGTGCTAGAGTTGACAGGGAAAGTTCCTACGAGCAGTACGTC.

This clonotype was recorded a few times. This chain's CDR3 is CASVWKETQYF. CDR3 nucleotides: TGTGCCAGCGTCTGGAAGGAGACCCAGTACTTC. The V and J genes are TRBV7-9 and TRBJ2-5; no definite D call. Germline CDR1 SEHNR, CDR2 FQNEAQ (reference sequence). The CDR3 sequence is 11 residues long. V was shortened by 8 bases and J by 5 bases, with 9 bases between the two germline ends.

This clonotype was seen only a few times. This could be a read error, since a much larger clone is one nucleotide away. This rearrangement joins TRBV11-2 to TRBJ1-1; D ambiguous. Trimming stripped 6 bases from V and 1 base from J, with 3 bases between. The CDR3 runs 11 residues. Per the germline V gene, CDR1 is SGHAT and CDR2 is FQNNGV. CDR3 nucleotides: TGTGCCAGCAGGACGAACACTGAAGCTTTCTTT. It specifies CASRTNTEAFF.

This chain connects TRBV11-2 to TRBJ1-4, with D possibly TRBD1 on 5 matching bases. CDR3 size: 18 residues. V lost 3 bases, J lost 7 bases, and 24 bases lay in between. Germline CDR1 and CDR2: SGHAT and FQNNGV. CDR3 sequence (DNA): TGTGCCAGCAGCTTGGGTCTCGGGGGTGGCCGGCTGGGTGAAAAACTGTTTTTT. This codes for CASSLGLGGGRLGEKLFF.

This clonotype was recorded a few times. This rearrangement joins TRBV11-2 to TRBJ2-7; 9 bases align to TRBD1. This CDR3 has 15 residues. Germline values: CDR1 SGHAT, CDR2 FQNNGV. V lost 6 bases, J lost 2 bases, and 8 bases stayed unmatched. For the CDR3, the DNA is TGTGCCAGCAGGTTTCTCCGGGACAGGGCCTACGAGCAGTACTTC. This sequence encodes CASRFLRDRAYEQYF.

The V call is TRBV12-5, the J call TRBJ2-5; 9 bases line up with TRBD2. J gave up 3 bases and V 5 bases, and 10 bases lay outside the gene matches. This CDR3 is 16 amino acids long. CDR1 and CDR2 (germline): LGHNT, FRNRAP. The CDR3 nucleotides are TGTGCTAGTGGTCTCGGACTAGCGAAGGAGGAAGAGACCCAGTACTTC. It is translated as CASGLGLAKEEETQYF.

This clonotype came up a few times. This chain links TRBV28 with TRBJ2-2, with D unclear. This CDR3 spans 12 amino acids. Germline V lookup: CDR1 MDHEN, CDR2 SYDVKM. V was clipped by 6 bases and J by 5 bases, with 7 bases between them. The CDR3 is CASRERTGELFF. The CDR3 DNA follows: TGTGCCAGCAGGGAGAGAACCGGGGAGCTGTTTTTT. Together with reference TRBV28 and TRBJ2-2, the CDR3 gives the full variable domain: DVKVTQSSRYLVKRTGEKVFLECVQDMDHENMFWYRQDPGLGLRLIYFSYDVKMKEKGDIPEGYSVSREKKERFSLILESASTNQTSMYLCASRERTGELFFGEGSRLTVL.

This clonotype was detected a few times. The CDR3 loop reads CASSSGAFGQPQHF. The CDR3 region has the DNA TGTGCCAGCAGTTCAGGGGCGTTCGGTCAGCCCCAGCATTTT. The genes are TRBV12-3 or TRBV12-4 and TRBJ1-5, with D possibly matching TRBD1 (6 bases). Trimming cost V 4 bases and J 6 bases, with 13 bases left between them. The CDR3 is 14 amino acids.

This clonotype came up a few times. This sequence joins TRBV23-1 and TRBJ2-3; no clear D gene. TRBV23-1 is recorded as an ORF, its role being uncertain. Trimming took off 4 bases at V and 0 bases at J, with 8 bases between the two ends. The CDR3 totals 14 residues. DNA of the CDR3: TGCGCCAGCAGTCCTACCGTTAGCACAGATACGCAGTATTTT. Residues: CASSPTVSTDTQYF.

This clonotype was recorded a few times. The chain carries TRBV7-2 and TRBJ1-2, with 7 nucleotides matching TRBD1. Germline lookup yields CDR1 SGHTA and CDR2 FQGNSA. With 5 bases clipped from V and 6 bases from J, the junction kept 15 bases outside the gene matches. This CDR3 region has 16 residues. The DNA of the CDR3 is TGTGCCAGCAGCACTTACACAGGGGAGGAAATACATGGCTACACCTTC. It yields the protein CASSTYTGEEIHGYTF.

Ten or more counts support this clonotype. The DNA for the CDR3 is TGTGCCAGCAGCTCCGAGGGGGGGCTTACGCAGTATTTT. Translating it yields CASSSEGGLTQYF. The chain carries TRBV9 and TRBJ2-3; TRBD2 is a possible D gene (7 bases). V was shortened by 4 bases and J by 8 bases, with 14 bases between the two germline ends. Germline V gives CDR1 SGDLS, CDR2 YYNGEE. The CDR3 is 13 amino acids.

This clonotype has a handful of counts. V and J are TRBV7-2 and TRBJ2-7, with 7 bases that match TRBD2. The ends lost 1 base at V and 5 bases at J; junction bases unmatched: 5. CDR1 and CDR2 (germline): SGHTA, FQGNSA. CDR3 length: 14 residues. CDR3 in DNA: TGTGCCAGCAGCTTAGAGCGGGGCAGGAACGAGCAGTACGTC. Translating gives CASSLERGRNEQYV.

This clonotype showed up just a few times. The V and J genes are TRBV18 and TRBJ2-5, with unresolved D. This CDR3 spans 12 amino acids. Trimming shortened V by 3 bases and J by 4 bases, and 6 bases separated the two germline ends. Germline-derived CDR1 and CDR2 are KGHSH and LQKENI. The CDR3 reads CASSPSAETQYF. CDR3 DNA sequence: TGTGCCAGCTCACCCTCAGCAGAGACCCAGTACTTC.

The chain is built from TRBV19 and TRBJ2-3; D is undetermined. Looked up from germline, CDR1 is LNHDA and CDR2 is SQIVND (reference sequence). This CDR3 is built from 13 residues. Trimming pared 3 bases from V and 4 bases from J, leaving 8 bases between. DNA of the CDR3: TGTGCCAGTAGTATCCAAGGGCCAGATACGCAGTATTTT. Translating it yields CASSIQGPDTQYF.

The sample holds many counts of this clonotype. The chain carries TRBV7-2 and TRBJ2-2; a possible D gene is TRBD2 (6 bases). V shed 6 bases and J shed 3 bases, with 14 bases lying between them. The CDR3 runs to 15 residues. Germline CDR1 is SGHTA and CDR2 is FQGNSA. The CDR3 DNA is TGTGCCAGCAGAGTACTTAGCGGAGACACCGGGGAGCTGTTTTTT. It is translated as CASRVLSGDTGELFF.

This chain links TRBV7-2 with TRBJ1-1; tentatively, D is TRBD1 (5 bases). Germline lookup yields CDR1 SGHTA and CDR2 FQGNSA. The length of the CDR3 is 11 residues. Deletions cut 5 bases from V and 11 bases from J, with 12 bases between. The CDR3 bases are TGTGCCAGCAGCAACGGCGGGACGGCTTTCTTT. The encoded protein is CASSNGGTAFF.

This clonotype has at least ten counts. V and J are TRBV5-1 and TRBJ1-1; D is uncertain. The CDR3 sequence is 13 residues long. The germline CDR1 and CDR2 sequences are SGHRS and YFSETQ. V was trimmed by 2 bases and J by 3 bases, leaving 8 bases between them. CDR3 bases: TGCGCCAGCAGCTTCGGTGGATACACTGAAGCTTTCTTT. Translating gives CASSFGGYTEAFF.

This clonotype was detected many times. The rearrangement uses TRBV15 and TRBJ2-3; 9 bases line up with TRBD2. This CDR3 spans 15 amino acids. V gave up 4 bases and J gave up 4 bases; unmatched junction bases: 6. Germline values: CDR1 LNHNV, CDR2 YYDKDF (reference sequence). The CDR3 nucleotides are TGTGCCACCAGCACTACGGGACTAGCCGCAGATACGCAGTATTTT. Protein product: CATSTTGLAADTQYF.

CDR3 residues: CASSPRTSGGAYEQFF. For the CDR3, the DNA is TGTGCCAGCAGCCCGAGAACTAGCGGGGGGGCCTATGAGCAGTTCTTC. This rearrangement joins TRBV7-9 to TRBJ2-1, with TRBD2 matching over 13 bases. V lost 5 bases, J lost 8 bases, and 9 bases stayed unmatched. Per germline, CDR1 SEHNR and CDR2 FQNEAQ (reference sequence). The CDR3 runs to 16 residues.

The chain carries TRBV15 and TRBJ2-7, with TRBD1 as a possible D gene (5 bases). The CDR3 consists of 13 residues. Per the germline V gene, CDR1 is LNHNV and CDR2 is YYDKDF (reference sequence). V gave up 1 base and J gave up 7 bases, with 11 bases separating them. The CDR3 protein is CATSRVKGQEQYF. The CDR3 DNA reads as TGTGCCACCAGCAGAGTTAAGGGGCAGGAGCAGTACTTC.